The rows below give T cell receptor beta chains drawn from one sample of a study of identical twins. From the 5' RACE reads, TCRdb called clonotypes with MiXCR, one entry per CDR3 protein. The table has more than 600,000 distinct CDR3 sequences, 15% to 20% seen once; the top ten hold around 13%. These same data were also listed under a study on T cells expressing NK-cell markers.

Specimen: PBMCs. The receptors stem from a woman younger than 30 in good health. CDR3s include the opening cysteine and the closing phenylalanine or tryptophan. Fields, in order: J gene, clone size, D gene, V gene, CDR3 DNA, CDR3 protein. A D gene is named only where the DNA matches it firmly. The size of a clone is reported for some rows only, either as once, few or many, or as a class for expanded clones.

j_gene: TRBJ2-1
abundance: few
d_gene: NA
v_gene: TRBV4-2
CDR3nt: TGTGCCAGCAGCCAAGAGACTGAGGGAGGCGAGCAGTTCTTC
CDR3aa: CASSQETEGGEQFF

j_gene: TRBJ2-1
abundance: few
d_gene: TRBD2
v_gene: TRBV12-3/TRBV12-4
CDR3nt: TGTGCCAGCAGTCCGATCTCCGGGACTAGCGGAGAGCAGTTCTTC
CDR3aa: CASSPISGTSGEQFF

j_gene: TRBJ1-2
abundance: many
d_gene: TRBD1
v_gene: TRBV20-1
CDR3nt: TGCAGTGCTAGAGATGAGGGACAGGGTTTTTTATCGGGAGGCTACACCTTC
CDR3aa: CSARDEGQGFLSGGYTF

j_gene: TRBJ2-1
abundance: NA
d_gene: NA
v_gene: TRBV12-3/TRBV12-4
CDR3nt: TGTGCCAGCAGGCTAAGGGGGAGGAATAATTACAATGAGCAGTTCTTC
CDR3aa: CASRLRGRNNYNEQFF

j_gene: TRBJ2-5
abundance: NA
d_gene: NA
v_gene: TRBV4-3
CDR3nt: TGCGCCAGCAGCCAGCGAAGCAGGGATATTCAAGAGACCCAGTACTTC
CDR3aa: CASSQRSRDIQETQYF

j_gene: TRBJ2-3
abundance: few
d_gene: NA
v_gene: TRBV5-6
CDR3nt: TGTGCCAGCAGCTTGTATAAAGATACGCAGTATTTT
CDR3aa: CASSLYKDTQYF

j_gene: TRBJ2-3
abundance: few
d_gene: NA
v_gene: TRBV3-1
CDR3nt: TGTGCCAGCAGCGCTACCCCTGGGGCCAGGGGCACAGATACGCAGTATTTT
CDR3aa: CASSATPGARGTDTQYF

j_gene: TRBJ1-1
abundance: NA
d_gene: TRBD1
v_gene: TRBV6-2/TRBV6-3
CDR3nt: TGTGCCAGCCAAAAGCCCCGGACAGGGGGTTCTGAAGCTTTCTTT
CDR3aa: CASQKPRTGGSEAFF

j_gene: TRBJ2-6
abundance: NA
d_gene: NA
v_gene: TRBV20-1
CDR3nt: TGCAGTGCTACATCCCTATCTGGGGCCAACGTCCTGACTTTC
CDR3aa: CSATSLSGANVLTF

j_gene: TRBJ2-7
abundance: many
d_gene: NA
v_gene: TRBV20-1
CDR3nt: TGCAGTGCTAGAGATATGGACGAGCAGTACTTC
CDR3aa: CSARDMDEQYF

j_gene: TRBJ2-3
abundance: NA
d_gene: TRBD2
v_gene: TRBV29-1
CDR3nt: TGCAGCCACGGGGGGGCCACAGATACGCAGTATTTT
CDR3aa: CSHGGATDTQYF

j_gene: TRBJ2-7
abundance: NA
d_gene: NA
v_gene: TRBV20-1
CDR3nt: TGCAGTGCTAAGTTGCACGAGAAGTACTTC
CDR3aa: CSAKLHEKYF

j_gene: TRBJ1-3
abundance: NA
d_gene: NA
v_gene: TRBV6-1
CDR3nt: TGTGCCAGCAGGGACAGTATGTTCTCTGGAAACACCATATATTTT
CDR3aa: CASRDSMFSGNTIYF

j_gene: TRBJ2-3
abundance: few
d_gene: NA
v_gene: TRBV10-2
CDR3nt: TGCGCCAGCAGTGGTATCCCCGGAGTCCTCACAGATACGCAGTATTTT
CDR3aa: CASSGIPGVLTDTQYF

j_gene: TRBJ2-3
abundance: NA
d_gene: TRBD2
v_gene: TRBV4-2
CDR3nt: TGTGCCAGCAGCCAAGAGCCTAGCGGGAGCACAGATACGCAGTATTTT
CDR3aa: CASSQEPSGSTDTQYF

j_gene: TRBJ1-4
abundance: NA
d_gene: NA
v_gene: TRBV12-3/TRBV12-4
CDR3nt: TGTGCCAGCAGTCCCGGGGAGCACAGGGAAAAACTGTTTTTT
CDR3aa: CASSPGEHREKLFF

j_gene: TRBJ1-5
abundance: NA
d_gene: NA
v_gene: TRBV6-6
CDR3nt: TGTGCCAGCAAACGGGGGGATCAGCCCCAGCATTTT
CDR3aa: CASKRGDQPQHF

j_gene: TRBJ2-2
abundance: few
d_gene: TRBD2
v_gene: TRBV29-1
CDR3nt: TGCAGCGCCTCGGGACTAGCGGGAGGGTTCACCGGGGAGCTGTTTTTT
CDR3aa: CSASGLAGGFTGELFF

j_gene: TRBJ2-3
abundance: few
d_gene: TRBD2
v_gene: TRBV9
CDR3nt: TGTGCCAGCAGCGTAGAAGCGGGAAAGGATACGCAGTATTTT
CDR3aa: CASSVEAGKDTQYF

j_gene: TRBJ2-1
abundance: few
d_gene: TRBD2
v_gene: TRBV5-1
CDR3nt: TGCGCCAGCAGCTTGGGGGACTACCTTAGGGGTTCCTACAATGAGCAGTTCTTC
CDR3aa: CASSLGDYLRGSYNEQFF

j_gene: TRBJ2-7
abundance: few
d_gene: NA
v_gene: TRBV5-1
CDR3nt: TGCGCCAGCAGCCAGGGGCCGCTAGGCAACGAGCAGTACTTC
CDR3aa: CASSQGPLGNEQYF

j_gene: TRBJ2-1
abundance: many
d_gene: NA
v_gene: TRBV6-5
CDR3nt: TGTGCCAGCAGTTACGGCGGTTACAATGAGCAGTTCTTC
CDR3aa: CASSYGGYNEQFF

j_gene: TRBJ2-1
abundance: many
d_gene: TRBD2
v_gene: TRBV12-3/TRBV12-4
CDR3nt: TGTGCCAGCAGTCCCGGAGCGGGATCCTACAATGAGCAGTTCTTC
CDR3aa: CASSPGAGSYNEQFF

j_gene: TRBJ1-2
abundance: NA
d_gene: NA
v_gene: TRBV25-1
CDR3nt: TGTGCCAGCAGTGAAAGGGGTACGGTCTATGGCTACACCTTC
CDR3aa: CASSERGTVYGYTF

j_gene: TRBJ2-1
abundance: NA
d_gene: TRBD2
v_gene: TRBV20-1
CDR3nt: TGCAGTGCTTTCAAGATTATAGCGGGGGGGCCTGAAGAGCAGTTCTTC
CDR3aa: CSAFKIIAGGPEEQFF

j_gene: TRBJ2-3
abundance: NA
d_gene: NA
v_gene: TRBV21-1
CDR3nt: TGTGCCAGCAGCAAAGCGGGGGGGCTAGCGGGAGTTGGTCCCCCGACAGATACGCAGTATTTT
CDR3aa: CASSKAGGLAGVGPPTDTQYF

j_gene: TRBJ2-5
abundance: few
d_gene: NA
v_gene: TRBV18
CDR3nt: TGTGCCAGCTCACCGGTACCCAATCAAGAGACCCAGTACTTC
CDR3aa: CASSPVPNQETQYF

j_gene: TRBJ2-1
abundance: few
d_gene: TRBD2
v_gene: TRBV12-3/TRBV12-4
CDR3nt: TGTGCCAGTCGTTCACGGGGGGGGTTGTACAATGAGCAGTTCTTC
CDR3aa: CASRSRGGLYNEQFF

j_gene: TRBJ2-1
abundance: NA
d_gene: NA
v_gene: TRBV27
CDR3nt: TGTGCCGGAAATGTCCCACTATACAATGAGCAGTTCTTC
CDR3aa: CAGNVPLYNEQFF

j_gene: TRBJ2-4
abundance: few
d_gene: NA
v_gene: TRBV10-1
CDR3nt: TGCGCCAGCAGTGAGGGGACAACCGTCTCTGGAGCCAAAAACATTCAGTACTTC
CDR3aa: CASSEGTTVSGAKNIQYF

j_gene: TRBJ1-2
abundance: NA
d_gene: NA
v_gene: TRBV10-3
CDR3nt: TGTGCCATCAGTGTTGGCCTATCTAACTATGGCTACACCTTC
CDR3aa: CAISVGLSNYGYTF

j_gene: TRBJ2-7
abundance: NA
d_gene: TRBD2
v_gene: TRBV20-1
CDR3nt: TGCAGTGCTAGAGACCCGCTTGCTAGCGGGAGGATCTACGAGCAGTACTTC
CDR3aa: CSARDPLASGRIYEQYF

j_gene: TRBJ2-3
abundance: NA
d_gene: NA
v_gene: TRBV6-2/TRBV6-3
CDR3nt: TGTGCCAGCCGATCGGGAACTAGCACAGATACGCAGTATTTT
CDR3aa: CASRSGTSTDTQYF

j_gene: TRBJ1-1
abundance: few
d_gene: NA
v_gene: TRBV10-3
CDR3nt: TGTGCCACCGGGCCAGGCACTGAAGCTTTCTTT
CDR3aa: CATGPGTEAFF

j_gene: TRBJ2-5
abundance: NA
d_gene: TRBD2
v_gene: TRBV11-1
CDR3nt: TGTGCCAGCAGCTCCCCCCCGGGACTAGCGGGAGTGGGGGTCAGCGAGACCCAGTACTTC
CDR3aa: CASSSPPGLAGVGVSETQYF

j_gene: TRBJ2-7
abundance: NA
d_gene: NA
v_gene: TRBV12-3/TRBV12-4
CDR3nt: TGTGCCAGCAGTTTAGCGGGGGCGGTAAGGAGTGAGCAGTACTTC
CDR3aa: CASSLAGAVRSEQYF

j_gene: TRBJ2-7
abundance: few
d_gene: TRBD2
v_gene: TRBV7-2
CDR3nt: TGTGCCAGCACCTCACCCCCGGGGGGTAGCCCCTACGAGCAGTACTTC
CDR3aa: CASTSPPGGSPYEQYF

j_gene: TRBJ1-3
abundance: NA
d_gene: NA
v_gene: TRBV20-1
CDR3nt: TGCAGTGCCTGGGGCTATGGAAACACCATATATTTT
CDR3aa: CSAWGYGNTIYF

j_gene: TRBJ1-1
abundance: NA
d_gene: NA
v_gene: TRBV12-3/TRBV12-4
CDR3nt: TGTGCCAGCAGCCTACATCCGACGGCTTTCTTT
CDR3aa: CASSLHPTAFF

j_gene: TRBJ2-1
abundance: NA
d_gene: TRBD2
v_gene: TRBV20-1
CDR3nt: TGCAGTGCCCCTAGCGGGAGCCTCTACAATGAGCAGTTCTTC
CDR3aa: CSAPSGSLYNEQFF

j_gene: TRBJ2-7
abundance: NA
d_gene: TRBD2
v_gene: TRBV20-1
CDR3nt: TGCAGTGCTAGACGGCCCCGGACTAGCTGGGACGAGCAGTACTTC
CDR3aa: CSARRPRTSWDEQYF

j_gene: TRBJ2-7
abundance: NA
d_gene: TRBD1
v_gene: TRBV7-9
CDR3nt: TGTGCCAGCAGCCAAACCGGGACAGGGGACCCCTACGAGCAGTACTTC
CDR3aa: CASSQTGTGDPYEQYF

j_gene: TRBJ2-7
abundance: few
d_gene: NA
v_gene: TRBV5-5
CDR3nt: TGTGCCAGCAGCTCGTCCAGTTGGGGGGCCTACGAGCAGTACTTC
CDR3aa: CASSSSSWGAYEQYF

j_gene: TRBJ2-5
abundance: few
d_gene: NA
v_gene: TRBV20-1
CDR3nt: TGCAGTGCTAGGAAAGGGTTTCGGGAGACCCAGTACTTC
CDR3aa: CSARKGFRETQYF

j_gene: TRBJ1-2
abundance: few
d_gene: NA
v_gene: TRBV5-1
CDR3nt: TGCGCCAGCAGCCCCGTGGGGTCAGGGTTTAACTATGGCTACACCTTC
CDR3aa: CASSPVGSGFNYGYTF

j_gene: TRBJ2-1
abundance: few
d_gene: TRBD2
v_gene: TRBV10-3
CDR3nt: TGTGCCATCAGTGCGTTGGGGGAGGGACTAGCGGCCTACAATGAGCAGTTCTTC
CDR3aa: CAISALGEGLAAYNEQFF

j_gene: TRBJ2-5
abundance: NA
d_gene: TRBD1
v_gene: TRBV20-1
CDR3nt: TGCAGTGCTAGGACACAGGGGCAAGAGACCCAGTACTTC
CDR3aa: CSARTQGQETQYF

j_gene: TRBJ1-2
abundance: NA
d_gene: NA
v_gene: TRBV20-1
CDR3nt: TGCAGTGCTAGAGACGACAGGCTCTTTCTCTTAAACTATGGCTACACCTTC
CDR3aa: CSARDDRLFLLNYGYTF

j_gene: TRBJ1-2
abundance: many
d_gene: TRBD1
v_gene: TRBV12-3/TRBV12-4
CDR3nt: TGTGCCAGCAGTTCGACAGGGTATGGCTACACCTTC
CDR3aa: CASSSTGYGYTF